One sample yielded the 8 T cell receptor beta chains listed below, sequenced in a study of blood T cell repertoires in COVID-19. Some clones are missing from TCRdb's copy, which holds only in-frame ones; the method was immunoSEQ multiplex PCR. The table lists roughly 500,000 clones, 85% to 90% of them singletons. Input material: PBMCs or T cells enriched from blood (not recorded which). Receptor source: a woman between 40 and 50 years old who had recovered from COVID-19.

This clone showed up just a few times. V and J are TRBV2 and TRBJ1-5, with D tentatively TRBD1 (6 bases). This CDR3 is 17 amino acids long. Looked up from germline, CDR1 is SNHLY and CDR2 is FYNNEI. V lost 6 bases to trimming and J lost 0 bases, with 18 bases between them. CDR3 bases: TGTGCCAGCAGAGGGGACATCCCAATAGGTAGCAATCAGCCCCAGCATTTT. It codes for CASRGDIPIGSNQPQHF.

The sample holds one count of this clone. V and J are TRBV5-1 and TRBJ1-2; D is perhaps TRBD1 (5 bases). Germline CDR1 and CDR2: SGHRS and YFSETQ. V was pared by 8 bases and J by 4 bases, with 12 bases between. CDR3 size: 12 residues. CDR3 bases: TGCGCCAGGTTACAGGCCAGCTATGGCTACACCTTC. Protein: CARLQASYGYTF.

The rearrangement links TRBV10-3 to TRBJ2-7; TRBD1 matches at 9 bases. CDR1 ENHRY and CDR2 SYGVKD come from the germline V gene. J lost 5 bases, V lost 3 bases, and 8 bases had no gene match. The CDR3 has 15 residues. CDR3 protein: CAISDPGQGTHEQYF. The CDR3 nucleotides are TGTGCCATCAGTGACCCGGGACAGGGTACCCACGAGCAGTACTTC.

The chain uses TRBV6-6 and TRBJ2-7; D remains unclear. The CDR3 sequence is 12 residues long. Per germline, CDR1 MNHNY and CDR2 SVGAGI (reference sequence). The V end lost 3 bases, the J end lost 2 bases, and 5 bases lay between the germline ends. The CDR3 nucleotides read TGTGCCAGCAGTTATTCCACCTACGAGCAGTACTTC. Translation gives CASSYSTYEQYF.

This rearrangement joins TRBV9 to TRBJ2-1; 8 bases are a match to TRBD2. With 1 base clipped from V and 4 bases from J, the junction kept 4 bases outside the gene matches. The germline V gene has CDR1 SGDLS and CDR2 YYNGEE. This CDR3 is built from 15 residues. The DNA for the CDR3 is TGTGCCAGCAGCGTACAAGCGGGAGATTACAATGAGCAGTTCTTC. It specifies CASSVQAGDYNEQFF.

This clone was seen more than once but under ten times. The CDR3 nucleotides are TGTGCCAGTAGTATCGGACAGGGGATTTATAATTCACCCCTCCACTTT. This translates into CASSIGQGIYNSPLHF. The V and J genes are TRBV19 and TRBJ1-6; 9 bases map to TRBD1. Germline V lookup: CDR1 LNHDA, CDR2 SQIVND (reference sequence). J was trimmed by 4 bases and V by 3 bases; bases with no gene match: 4. This CDR3 comprises 16 residues.

The chain links TRBV11-2 to TRBJ2-1; D may be TRBD2 (7 bases). Trimming took 6 bases from V and 0 from J, leaving 24 bases between them. The germline V gene encodes CDR1 SGHAT and CDR2 FQNNGV. This CDR3 comprises 19 residues. CDR3 loop: CASRITRVGGRGSYNEQFF. The CDR3 nucleotides are TGTGCCAGCAGAATTACGAGGGTCGGGGGGCGCGGCTCCTACAATGAGCAGTTCTTC.

The gene calls are TRBV6-2 or TRBV6-3 and TRBJ2-3, with D uncertain. Germline CDR1 MNHEY, CDR2 SVGEGT. V lost 3 bases, J lost 2 bases, and 9 bases lay in between. The CDR3 totals 14 residues. The CDR3: CASSYSGYTDTQYF. CDR3 bases: TGTGCCAGCAGTTATTCGGGTTACACAGATACGCAGTATTTT.